The 14 T cell receptor beta chains presented below share a single source sample, sequenced in a study of T cells after yellow fever vaccination. TCRdb reanalysed the 5' RACE reads using MiXCR and keeps one entry per CDR3 protein. Of about 120,000 distinct CDR3 sequences listed, about 8.2% were seen once; the top ten hold approximately 39%. The material sequenced was CD8+ T cells sorted from PBMCs, taken on the day of the yellow fever booster vaccination. These receptors were obtained from a man younger than 35 who received the YFV17D yellow fever vaccine.

This clonotype was detected a few times. This sequence joins TRBV9 and TRBJ2-2, with a tentative D call TRBD2 (5 bases). V was clipped by 4 bases and J by 6 bases, with 28 bases between them. CDR1 SGDLS and CDR2 YYNGEE come from the germline V gene. The CDR3 covers 19 residues. The CDR3 protein is CASSPGRGAMDILAGELFF. CDR3 sequence (DNA): TGTGCCAGCAGCCCCGGCCGGGGTGCGATGGATATTTTGGCCGGGGAGCTGTTTTTT. Combining the CDR3 with reference TRBV9 and TRBJ2-2 gives the whole variable domain DSGVTQTPKHLITATGQRVTLRCSPRSGDLSVYWYQQSLDQGLQFLIQYYNGEERAKGNILERFSAQQFPDLHSELNLSSLELGDSALYFCASSPGRGAMDILAGELFFGEGSRLTVL.

The V and J genes are TRBV7-2 and TRBJ1-4; tentatively, D is TRBD1 (5 bases). The CDR3 is 15 residues long. V was cut by 1 base and J by 8 bases, with 14 bases left in between. CDR1 is SGHTA and CDR2 is FQGNSA in the germline V gene. The CDR3 loop reads CASSLGEGHSEKLFF. The CDR3 nucleotides read TGTGCCAGCAGCTTAGGAGAGGGGCATTCGGAAAAACTGTTTTTT.

The chain links TRBV29-1 to TRBJ2-7; D call uncertain. Germline V gives CDR1 SQVTM, CDR2 ANQGSEA. The length of the CDR3 is 14 residues. The ends were cut back, 0 bases at V and 0 bases at J, with 9 bases in the middle. For the CDR3, the DNA is TGCAGCGTTGAAGATCGCACAGCCTCCTACGAGCAGTACTTC. Protein sequence: CSVEDRTASYEQYF.

In its sample, this clonotype was seen a few times. The chain employs TRBV6-5 and TRBJ1-1; a weak D match, TRBD1 (5 bases). This CDR3 region has 13 residues. Germline V gene lookup returns CDR1 MNHEY and CDR2 SVGAGI. V was trimmed by 8 bases and J by 2 bases, leaving 12 bases between them. The CDR3 sequence is CASGTSRNTEAFF. CDR3 sequence (DNA): TGTGCCAGCGGGACTTCGAGAAACACTGAAGCTTTCTTT.

V and J are TRBV29-1 and TRBJ2-1; D remains unclear. Trimming took 6 bases from V and 9 from J, leaving 18 bases between them. The germline gives CDR1 SQVTM, CDR2 ANQGSEA. This CDR3 comprises 13 residues. CDR3 sequence reads: CSVSLIRTGEQFF. CDR3 in DNA: TGCAGCGTCAGCCTCATCCGAACGGGTGAGCAGTTCTTC.

This clonotype was detected only a few times. The gene calls are TRBV4-2 and TRBJ2-3; D possibly uses TRBD1 or TRBD2 (5 bases each). There are 16 residues in the CDR3. Germline V lookup: CDR1 LGHNA, CDR2 YNFKEQ. Trimming left V 1 base short and J 1 base short, with 12 bases between. The CDR3 DNA reads TGTGCCAGCAGCCAAGTAGGAGGCAGGGGCACAGATACGCAGTATTTT. Translating gives CASSQVGGRGTDTQYF.

This clonotype was counted ten times or more. The chain combines TRBV12-3 or TRBV12-4 with TRBJ2-7; D is undetermined. The CDR3 length is 12 residues. Trimming cost V 7 bases and J 7 bases, with 14 bases left between them. The CDR3 here is CASMGLLREQYF. In nucleotides, the CDR3 is TGTGCCAGCATGGGTCTCCTACGGGAGCAGTACTTC.

The sample holds many counts of this clonotype. This chain links TRBV24-1 with TRBJ2-1; weak D call: TRBD1 (6 bases). Germline CDR1 reads KGHDR; CDR2 reads SFDVKD. V lost 2 bases and J 4 bases, leaving 11 bases between the germline ends. The CDR3 covers 15 residues. The CDR3 here is CATSDSMGAYNEQFF. DNA of the CDR3: TGTGCCACCAGTGATTCCATGGGGGCTTACAATGAGCAGTTCTTC.

This clonotype was recorded a few times. The rearrangement links TRBV7-9 to TRBJ1-1; 7 bases are a match to TRBD1. Trimming cost V 4 bases and J 5 bases; bases outside gene matches: 7. The length of the CDR3 is 14 residues. Germline loops: CDR1 SEHNR, CDR2 FQNEAQ (reference sequence). CDR3 nucleotide sequence: TGTGCCAGCAGCTCCTGGACAGGTGGTACTGAAGCTTTCTTT. The encoded protein is CASSSWTGGTEAFF.

The V call is TRBV4-3, the J call TRBJ1-2, with TRBD1 identical over 10 bases. Per germline, CDR1 LGHNA and CDR2 YSLEER. With V trimmed by 4 bases and J by 3 bases, 2 bases remained unmatched. This CDR3 region has 14 residues. In nucleotides, the CDR3 is TGCGCCAGCAGCCCAGGGACAGGGGACTATGGCTACACCTTC. It specifies CASSPGTGDYGYTF.

This clonotype has only a few counts. The chain joins TRBV6-5 to TRBJ2-2; TRBD1 matches 8 bases. J lost 1 base, V lost 5 bases, and 6 bases had no gene match. CDR3 length equals 16 residues. CDR1 is MNHEY, CDR2 SVGAGI, per germline. For the CDR3, the DNA is TGTGCCAGCAGTCTTAGGACAGGGTTGAACACCGGGGAGCTGTTTTTT. Translation: CASSLRTGLNTGELFF.

This clonotype was seen a handful of times. The chain uses TRBV9 and TRBJ2-5, with TRBD2 as a possible D gene (6 bases). The V and J ends lost 3 bases and 5 bases respectively, with 26 bases between them. The CDR3 is 18 amino acids. Germline-derived CDR1 and CDR2 are SGDLS and YYNGEE. CDR3 DNA sequence: TGTGCCAGCAGCGCCCAGACGATAGGACGTCTCGGAGGGGAGACCCAGTACTTC. Translated: CASSAQTIGRLGGETQYF.

The V call is TRBV6-4, the J call TRBJ2-6; TRBD1 aligns across 9 bases. Unmatched junction bases numbered 2, after V lost 3 bases and J lost 2 bases. Germline loops: CDR1 MRHNA, CDR2 SNTAGT. The CDR3 spans 16 residues. CDR3 protein: CASSETGGAGANVLTF. The CDR3 bases are TGTGCCAGCAGTGAAACAGGGGGCGCTGGGGCCAACGTCCTGACTTTC.

This clonotype has a handful of counts. The rearrangement links TRBV10-3 to TRBJ2-7; 10 bases align to TRBD2. The germline gives CDR1 ENHRY, CDR2 SYGVKD. V was clipped by 6 bases and J by 2 bases; unmatched bases: 10. CDR3 length: 16 amino acids. The chain's CDR3 is CAISNPPSGSTYEQYF. CDR3 DNA: TGTGCCATCAGCAACCCCCCTAGCGGGAGTACCTACGAGCAGTACTTC.